This TCR beta chain was sequenced during a study of blood T cell repertoires in COVID-19 (dated by TCRdb to the early 2020s). With regard to the full study: Samples from collaborators originated in the United States, Italy and Spain and spanned both the acute and convalescent phases of COVID-19. Samples came from the ongoing ImmuneRACE study (first 160 participants) plus 1,254 subjects from 6 global collaborators. The sample metadata nearly always contained a de-identified subject ID, COVID-19 status, age in years and sex. The repertoires were released in a freely available public database intended as a resource for research on the immune response to SARS-CoV-2. The material from the prospective study consisted of cDNA or gDNA derived from T cells, B-cell-depleted T cells, or PBMCs. Deeply sampled blood TCRbeta repertoires from subjects exposed to, actively infected with, or recovered from COVID-19 were included in the dataset. Where available, HLA class I and class II types were obtained from metadata supplied by the sample provider rather than from assay-based typing. Overall results and qualifications from the work: The amount of clinical and demographic metadata varied by source and participant and was provided uncurated.

In Seattle, one collaborating source enrolled patients while the infection was active and tracked those patients longitudinally over the course of disease. Collaborating institutions collected whole blood in K2EDTA tubes following their own protocols. For TCRbeta analysis, collaborators shipped samples as frozen whole blood, isolated PBMCs, or DNA extracted from either of those sample types. In the case of this clone: The antigen this receptor binds is unknown. Base qualities are not recorded, but no much larger clone differs from it by a single base. Other DNA sequences in the same sample also yield this CDR3.

The immunoSEQ Assay, a bias-controlled multiplex PCR, was used to amplify TCRbeta CDR3 regions from genomic DNA. Regarding the original processing steps: Nucleated cell counts per sample were estimated from amplification of reference gene primers within the assay. To quantify the absolute abundance of each unique TCRbeta CDR3 rearrangement, sequence reads were collapsed and filtered. Productive Simpson clonality was computed per sample as the square root of Simpson's diversity index over productive rearrangements. This immuneACCESS table, as held by TCRdb, lists in-frame sequences with V and J called but not all clones. Of the missing ones, under half trace to an unresolved V gene in checked studies; the others have no known cause. V and J calls and clone size are those listed in that table; D and trimming were worked out from the DNA. Here the sample has about 390,000 clones; approximately 89% occur a single time. About 2.5% of the sample lies in the top ten.

The CDR3 covers 13 residues, taking in both the cysteine and the phenylalanine. The kept DNA is CDR3 alone, 39 bases in frame from the first base. The junction carries 9 bases between V and J, which are trimmed by 1 base and 5 bases respectively. The germline V gene specifies SGDLS as CDR1 and YYNGEE as CDR2. The sequence was obtained from a woman aged 60-75 years with COVID-19, enrolled during active disease. Sequencing was carried out using peripheral blood. The rearranged segments are TRBV9 and TRBJ1-2; the D gene assignment is ambiguous. In nucleotides, the sequence is TGTGCCAGCAGCGTAAGCCCCCGGTATGGCTACACCTTC. The encoded protein is CASSVSPRYGYTF.